The entry that follows covers one TCR beta chain sequence. What it recognizes is unknown. The CDR3 sequence is 15 residues long. The ends lost 4 bases at V and 3 bases at J; junction bases unmatched: 8. Germline CDR1 and CDR2: SGHNT and YYREEE (reference sequence). This sample was taken from a study of cytomegalovirus exposure and HLA in healthy donors. Both 60 Vbeta primers and 13 Jbeta primers went into the PCR. Sequencing was performed with immunoSEQ multiplex PCR; in TCRdb, only in-frame clones are kept and a portion is missing. Found here are roughly 160,000 clones, approximately 73% of them singletons; the top ten hold approximately 5.1%. Findings and caveats of the study: In a later analysis, donors in an Asian-associated ancestry cluster reportedly had fewer N-insertions in productive TCRs than the cohort mean.

The sequence came from a woman between 18 and 30 years old in good health and CMV-seropositive. V and J are TRBV5-4 and TRBJ2-7, with TRBD1 matching over 9 bases. The material sequenced was PBMCs. The CDR3 DNA follows: TGTGCCAGCAGCCCGGCGACAGGGGGGTTCTACGAGCAGTACTTC. This translates into CASSPATGGFYEQYF.